A selection of T cell receptor beta chains follows, all from one sample in a study of T cells in Graves' hyperthyroidism and ophthalmopathy. TCRdb itself ran the multiplex PCR reads through MiXCR, one entry per CDR3 protein. This sample carries some 500,000 distinct CDR3 sequences, around a quarter of them seen once, and the ten largest clones take around 11%. The material sequenced was blood. The receptors stem from a woman aged 25-40 years with Graves' ophthalmopathy. Each CDR3 is given with its conserved first and last residue. The D gene is left open where the match is weak. For some rows the clone size is stated as once, few or many, or as a class when expanded; others skip it.

d_call j_call clone_size v_call cdr3_length cdr3_nt cdr3_aa
. TRBJ1-1 few TRBV11-1 17 TGTGCCAGCAGCTTAGAAGTTTCGACGGATCAGAACACTGAAGCTTTCTTT CASSLEVSTDQNTEAFF
TRBD2 TRBJ2-7 . TRBV6-2/TRBV6-3 16 TGTGCCAGCAGTTTTGGGACTAGCGGGAGATCCTACGAGCAGTACTTC CASSFGTSGRSYEQYF
TRBD1 TRBJ1-1 . TRBV28 16 TGTGCCAGCAGTTCCACAGGGGCGAGGCCGAACACTGAAGCTTTCTTT CASSSTGARPNTEAFF
. TRBJ2-7 . TRBV6-1 13 TGTGCCAGCATCGGAGGTGGGGATTACGAGCAGTACTTC CASIGGGDYEQYF
. TRBJ1-1 many TRBV6-1 13 TGTGCCAGCAGTGGCCCAGGGGCCACTGAAGCTTTCTTT CASSGPGATEAFF
. TRBJ2-7 . TRBV7-9 15 TGTGCCAGCAGCTTAGCGACCGGGGGCAGAAGCGAGCAGTACTTC CASSLATGGRSEQYF
. TRBJ1-6 . TRBV18 16 TGTGCCAGCTCCCTCCTAAGCGGGGCTTATAATTCACCCCTCCACTTT CASSLLSGAYNSPLHF
. TRBJ2-5 . TRBV28 15 TGTGCCAACAGTCCCATCCCAGGTCCCGGGGAGACCCAGTACTTC CANSPIPGPGETQYF
. TRBJ2-7 . TRBV7-8 15 TGTGCCAGCAGCTTATCCGAGGAGGCGACCTACGAGCAGTACTTC CASSLSEEATYEQYF
TRBD1 TRBJ1-2 many TRBV4-1 16 TGCGCCAGCAGCCAAGACATGACAGGGTGGGACTATGGCTACACCTTC CASSQDMTGWDYGYTF
TRBD1 TRBJ1-3 few TRBV15 15 TGTGCCACCAGCAGTCGCAGGGGGCTTGGAAACACCATATATTTT CATSSRRGLGNTIYF
. TRBJ1-3 many TRBV6-1 15 TGTGCCAGCAAACCCGGGGCCGGGACTGGAAACACCATATATTTT CASKPGAGTGNTIYF
TRBD1 TRBJ1-1 many TRBV10-3 15 TGTGCCATCAGTGAACAGGGGGCTGGTGGCACTGAAGCTTTCTTT CAISEQGAGGTEAFF
. TRBJ1-5 many TRBV7-2 15 TGTGCCAGCGATATTCGCGGGGGTGGCAATCAGCCCCAGCATTTT CASDIRGGGNQPQHF
. TRBJ2-5 many TRBV2 12 TGTGCCAGCACGAGGTCAGCGGAGACCCAGTACTTC CASTRSAETQYF
. TRBJ2-5 many TRBV20-1 11 TGCAGTGCTACCAGGCAAGAGACCCAGTACTTC CSATRQETQYF
. TRBJ2-5 many TRBV5-1 14 TGCGCCAGCAGCATCCCGGACTTGGGGGAGACCCAGTACTTC CASSIPDLGETQYF
. TRBJ1-5 many TRBV24-1 13 TGTGCCACCAGTGAGTCGAGCAATCAGCCCCAGCATTTT CATSESSNQPQHF
. TRBJ2-5 . TRBV11-2 18 TGTGCCAGCAGCTTAGGTCTGTGGCGACAGGAGGGGCTGGAGACCCAGTACTTC CASSLGLWRQEGLETQYF
. TRBJ1-1 . TRBV11-2 13 TGTGCCAGCAGCTCCACAGCTTACACTGAAGCTTTCTTT CASSSTAYTEAFF
. TRBJ2-7 many TRBV20-1 17 TGCAGTGCTAGAGAGGGTGGACGGGCCGGACGGACCTACGAGCAGTACTTC CSAREGGRAGRTYEQYF
. TRBJ1-5 . TRBV2 17 TGTGCCAGCAGTGATCGTGTGGACCATCGTGACAGGCAGCCCCAGCATTTT CASSDRVDHRDRQPQHF
. TRBJ2-5 few TRBV12-3/TRBV12-4 15 TGTGCCAGCAGCCAAGGACAGCCTACCCAAGAGACCCAGTACTTC CASSQGQPTQETQYF
. TRBJ1-5 . TRBV2 16 TGTGCCAGCAGTGAACAGCCGCCAATCTCCTATCAGCCCCAGCATTTT CASSEQPPISYQPQHF
. TRBJ1-2 many TRBV20-1 12 TGCAGTGCTAGCGGACGGGACTATGGCTACACCTTC CSASGRDYGYTF
. TRBJ2-5 many TRBV30 13 TGTGCCTGGAGTGACGGGGTTGTAGAGACCCAGTACTTC CAWSDGVVETQYF
. TRBJ1-2 many TRBV5-1 15 TGCGCCAGCAGCTTGGTCCCAGCTCAAAACTATGGCTACACCTTC CASSLVPAQNYGYTF
TRBD2 TRBJ2-4 . TRBV5-1 16 TGCGCCAGCAGCCCGACTAGCAATCTAGCCAAAAACATTCAGTACTTC CASSPTSNLAKNIQYF
TRBD1 TRBJ1-2 . TRBV7-2 14 TGTGCCAGCAGCCAAGGGGACAGGCACTATGGCTACACCTTC CASSQGDRHYGYTF
. TRBJ2-7 many TRBV19 13 TGTGCCAGTAGTTCCCAGGGGTACTACGAGCAGTACTTC CASSSQGYYEQYF
. TRBJ1-5 . TRBV12-5 18 TGTGCTAGTGGTTTGGTACCATGGACGCCGGGCGTTGGTCAGCCCCAGCATTTT CASGLVPWTPGVGQPQHF